Presented here are 6 T cell receptor beta chains from one specimen sequenced in a study of blood T cell repertoires in COVID-19. Generated by immunoSEQ multiplex PCR, the TCRdb table keeps only in-frame clones and is missing some. This sample has 100,000 to 150,000 clones; around four fifths occur once, and the top ten carry roughly 12%. The source material was peripheral blood. These receptor sequences come from a human donor in a cohort sampled during active COVID-19.

This chain links TRBV7-2 with TRBJ1-6; 9 nucleotides match TRBD1. V shed 1 base and J 10 bases; nucleotides not matched to a gene: 5. Germline V CDR1 and CDR2: SGHTA, FQGNSA. The CDR3 runs 15 residues. The CDR3 DNA reads as TGTGCCAGCAGCTTAGATTGGACAGGGGTATCACCCCTCCACTTT. Its translation is CASSLDWTGVSPLHF.

The chain employs TRBV21-1 and TRBJ2-2; the D call in the table, TRBD2, was not verified against the DNA. TRBV21-1 is annotated as a pseudogene. CDR3 length equals 18 residues. The CDR3 region is CASSKRWTSGGAVGELFF. Written as DNA, the CDR3 is TGTGCCAGCAGCAAAAGGTGGACTAGCGGGGGGGCCGTCGGGGAGCTGTTTTTT.

The chain links TRBV11-3 to TRBJ2-1, with D perhaps TRBD1 (6 bases). This CDR3 contains 14 residues. Per the germline V gene, CDR1 is SGHNT and CDR2 is YENEEA. V gave up 4 bases and J gave up 6 bases, with 13 bases separating them. The CDR3 DNA sequence: TGTGCCAGCAGCTCACAGGGCATTCCCAATGAGCAGTTCTTC. It is translated as CASSSQGIPNEQFF. Complete variable domain (other parts from reference TRBV11-3 and TRBJ2-1): EAGVVQSPRYKIIEKKQPVAFWCNPISGHNTLYWYLQNLGQGPELLIRYENEEAVDDSQLPKDRFSAERLKGVDSTLKIQPAELGDSAVYLCASSSQGIPNEQFFGPGTRLTVL.

The chain carries TRBV19 and TRBJ1-5, with D unresolved. The ends were cut back, 5 bases at V and 3 bases at J, with 14 bases in the middle. The CDR3 length is 15 residues. In germline, CDR1 is LNHDA, CDR2 SQIVND (reference sequence). The CDR3 DNA reads as TGTGCCAGTAGTCCCGGGGAAGTGTACAATCAGCCCCAGCATTTT. It encodes CASSPGEVYNQPQHF.

The chain employs TRBV2 and TRBJ2-5, with 15 bases matching TRBD2. V was pared by 4 bases and J by 5 bases, with 2 bases of the junction left unmatched. Germline V gene lookup returns CDR1 SNHLY and CDR2 FYNNEI. This CDR3 contains 15 residues. This CDR3 is CASSGTSGGAETQYF. The CDR3 coding sequence is TGTGCCAGCAGTGGGACTAGCGGGGGGGCGGAGACCCAGTACTTC.

The chain couples TRBV10-3 to TRBJ1-2; 9 nucleotides line up with TRBD1. The CDR3 is 12 residues long. J lost 8 bases, V lost 7 bases, and 5 bases had no gene match. Germline CDR1 ENHRY, CDR2 SYGVKD. The CDR3 sequence: CAITRTGEGYTF. CDR3 sequence (DNA): TGTGCCATCACCAGGACAGGGGAAGGCTACACCTTC.